This T cell receptor (beta chain) was recorded in a study of cytomegalovirus exposure and HLA in healthy donors. V gave up 4 bases and J gave up 4 bases, with 22 bases separating them. CDR1 and CDR2 (germline): MNHEY, SMNVEV (reference sequence). The CDR3 spans 17 residues. As for this clone: The antigen remains unidentified.

60 Vbeta and 13 Jbeta primers were used in PCR. Repertoires were generated with immunoSEQ multiplex PCR, while TCRdb's copy carries only in-frame clones and drops some. The sample includes some 52,000 clones, 65% to 80% seen only once; the top ten take roughly 9.2%. Whole-study findings and limits: Rarity held for most TCR sequences, but there were some public TCRs that occurred in many donors. From TCR beta sequences, most subjects' HLA-A and HLA-B alleles were reportedly predicted accurately. In a later analysis, TCR association rates varied by HLA locus: DRB1 most, HLA-C fewest. In a later analysis, V- and J-gene trimming of beta chains associated with a DCLRE1C missense variant, replicated independently.

The rearrangement links TRBV27 to TRBJ1-2; TRBD1 might be the D (6 bases). The specimen was PBMCs. The TCR was taken from a woman aged 50 to 60 in good health and CMV-seronegative. The CDR3 loop is CASSSVTGSYLGYGYTF. Written as DNA, the CDR3 is TGTGCCAGCAGTTCCGTGACAGGCTCATACCTCGGCTATGGCTACACCTTC.